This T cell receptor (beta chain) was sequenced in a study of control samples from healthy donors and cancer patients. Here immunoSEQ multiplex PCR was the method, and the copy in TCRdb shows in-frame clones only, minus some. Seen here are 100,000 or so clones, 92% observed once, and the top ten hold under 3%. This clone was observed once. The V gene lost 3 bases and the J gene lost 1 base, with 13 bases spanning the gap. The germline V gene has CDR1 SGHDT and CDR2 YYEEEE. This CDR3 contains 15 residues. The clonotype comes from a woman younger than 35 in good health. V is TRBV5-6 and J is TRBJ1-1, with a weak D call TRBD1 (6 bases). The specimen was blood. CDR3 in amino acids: CASSSSVQGNTEAFF. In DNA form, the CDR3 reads TGTGCCAGCAGCTCGTCTGTACAGGGGAACACTGAAGCTTTCTTT.